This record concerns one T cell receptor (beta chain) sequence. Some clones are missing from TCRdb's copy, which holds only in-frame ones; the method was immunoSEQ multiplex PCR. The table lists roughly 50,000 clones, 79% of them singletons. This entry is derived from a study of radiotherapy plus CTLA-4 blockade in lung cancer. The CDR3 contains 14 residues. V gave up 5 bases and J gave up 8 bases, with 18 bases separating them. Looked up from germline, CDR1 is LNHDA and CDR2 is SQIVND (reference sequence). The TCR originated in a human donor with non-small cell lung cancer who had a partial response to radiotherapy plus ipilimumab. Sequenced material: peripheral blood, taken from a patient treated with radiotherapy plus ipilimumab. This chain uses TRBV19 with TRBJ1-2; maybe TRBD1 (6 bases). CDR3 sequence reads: CASSPRWDTEGYTF. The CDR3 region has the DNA TGTGCCAGTAGTCCTCGCTGGGACACGGAGGGCTACACCTTC.